Each of the 6 T cell receptor beta chains below was sequenced from the same sample in a study of vaccination and CD4 T cells after COVID-19. These TCRs' antigens remain unknown. The Oncomine TCR Beta short-read assay sequenced DNA from cultured CD4+ T cells. One entry per CDR3 protein, called by TCRdb with MiXCR from the PCR reads. The repertoire includes approximately 23,000 distinct CDR3 sequences, approximately 32% of them detected once, and around 12% sits in the top ten. Treatment meaning: approximately 11-day PBMC culture with coronavirus spike peptide pools or control peptides (ViraFEST assay). The sample was cultured CD4+ T cells from blood. These receptors all come from a human donor with COVID-19.

V gene TRBV6-1 combines with J gene TRBJ2-3, with a tentative D call TRBD2 (6 bases). The V end lost 10 bases, the J end lost 3 bases, and 17 bases lay between the germline ends. From germline, CDR1 is MNHNS and CDR2 SASEGT. The CDR3 sequence is 14 residues long. The CDR3 region has the DNA TGTGCCACCCTAGCGAGTGGAGGTACAGATACGCAGTATTTT. As protein: CATLASGGTDTQYF.

This clonotype was seen a few times. The rearrangement uses TRBV12-3 or TRBV12-4 and TRBJ2-1; TRBD2 matches at 9 bases. The junction had 16 bases not matched to a gene; V was cut back by 6 bases and J by 7 bases. CDR3 size: 17 residues. The CDR3 DNA is TGTGCCAGCAGCACTAGGCATGCGGGGGGGCCCTGGAATGAGCAGTTCTTC. Translation: CASSTRHAGGPWNEQFF.

This clonotype appeared a few times. This chain joins TRBV28 and TRBJ2-4; 8 bases fit TRBD1. The junction had 1 base not matched to a gene; V was cut back by 3 bases and J by 0 bases. CDR1 and CDR2 (germline): MDHEN, SYDVKM. This CDR3 comprises 15 residues. The DNA of the CDR3 is TGTGCCAGCAGTTTTCAGGGGGCAGCCAAAAACATTCAGTACTTC. Translated: CASSFQGAAKNIQYF.

This rearrangement joins TRBV20-1 to TRBJ2-7; the D gene is possibly TRBD2 (6 bases). With 3 bases removed from V and 0 bases from J, the gap between germline ends came to 9 bases. The CDR3 is 13 residues long. Germline loops: CDR1 DFQATT, CDR2 SNEGSKA (reference sequence). Written as DNA, the CDR3 is TGCAGTGCTAGTTTAGCGGCCTCCTACGAGCAGTACTTC. Translation gives CSASLAASYEQYF.

This clonotype was found a few times. The V call is TRBV27, the J call TRBJ1-1; D unresolved. The CDR3 contains 13 residues. Deletions cut 2 bases from V and 8 bases from J, with 12 bases between. Germline V gives CDR1 MNHEY, CDR2 SMNVEV (reference sequence). The CDR3 DNA reads TGTGCCAGCAGTTTAAGTCCCGGGTGGGAAGCTTTCTTT. As protein: CASSLSPGWEAFF.

This clonotype was detected only a few times. The V gene is TRBV6-1, the J gene TRBJ1-2; no clear D. The germline CDR1 and CDR2 sequences are MNHNS and SASEGT. The ends were cut back, 5 bases at V and 1 base at J, with 2 bases in the middle. This CDR3 is 11 amino acids long. For the CDR3, the DNA is TGTGCCAGCAGTAATAACTATGGCTACACCTTC. Translation: CASSNNYGYTF.